These T cell receptor beta chains were read from a single sample in a study of immune evolution from preneoplasia to lung adenocarcinoma. Sequenced by immunoSEQ multiplex PCR; TCRdb stores in-frame clones only, minus some. This table has several thousand clones, under 80% appearing once. Sequenced material: FFPE adjacent normal lung tissue. The receptors come from a person between 65 and 79 years old with lung adenocarcinoma. The CDR3 runs from the conserved cysteine through the conserved F or W. The D gene is left open where the match is weak. Clone size appears in some rows only: once, few, many, or a class for an expanded clone.

size: .
D: .
J: TRBJ2-1
V: TRBV30
CDR3: CAWSPGDKEQFF
DNA: TGTGCCTGGAGTCCTGGGGATAAGGAGCAGTTCTTC

size: .
D: .
J: TRBJ2-2
V: TRBV12-2
CDR3: CASRLGQIENTGELFF
DNA: TGTGCAAGTCGCCTTGGACAGATCGAAAACACCGGGGAGCTGTTTTTT

size: .
D: .
J: TRBJ2-7
V: TRBV11-1
CDR3: CASSSETADYEQYF
DNA: TGTGCCAGCAGCTCGGAGACAGCTGACTACGAGCAGTACTTC

size: .
D: TRBD1
J: TRBJ1-1
V: TRBV19
CDR3: CASSDTGTVRQAFF
DNA: TGTGCCAGTAGTGACACCGGGACAGTCAGACAAGCTTTCTTT

size: few
D: .
J: TRBJ2-2
V: TRBV27
CDR3: CASSLSRRNTGELFF
DNA: TGTGCCAGCAGTTTATCGAGACGGAACACCGGGGAGCTGTTTTTT

size: .
D: .
J: TRBJ2-1
V: TRBV15
CDR3: CATSRARDYNEQFF
DNA: TGTGCCACCAGCAGAGCCAGAGACTACAATGAGCAGTTCTTC

size: .
D: .
J: TRBJ1-1
V: TRBV10-2
CDR3: CASSGSMWATEAFF
DNA: TGCGCCAGCAGTGGATCGATGTGGGCCACTGAAGCTTTCTTT

size: .
D: .
J: TRBJ2-6
V: TRBV6-5
CDR3: CASSYGPAGANVLTF
DNA: TGTGCCAGCAGTTACGGACCAGCTGGGGCCAACGTCCTGACTTTC

size: .
D: .
J: TRBJ2-3
V: TRBV7-2
CDR3: CASRGGSTDTQYF
DNA: TGTGCCAGCAGGGGCGGATCCACAGATACGCAGTATTTT

size: .
D: .
J: TRBJ1-5
V: TRBV10-3
CDR3: CAISEGRNSNQPQHF
DNA: TGTGCCATCAGTGAAGGACGAAATAGCAATCAGCCCCAGCATTTT

size: .
D: TRBD1
J: TRBJ1-4
V: TRBV6-5
CDR3: CASSYGTGVTNEKLFF
DNA: TGTGCCAGCAGTTACGGGACAGGGGTCACTAATGAAAAACTGTTTTTT

size: .
D: .
J: TRBJ2-5
V: TRBV25-1
CDR3: CASSEQGDGTQYF
DNA: TGTGCCAGCAGTGAACAGGGAGACGGGACCCAGTACTTC

size: few
D: .
J: TRBJ2-5
V: TRBV5-1
CDR3: CASRAAGRETQYF
DNA: TGCGCCAGCAGGGCGGCGGGAAGGGAGACCCAGTACTTC

size: few
D: .
J: TRBJ2-1
V: TRBV5-5
CDR3: CASSWDNYNEQFF
DNA: TGTGCCAGCAGCTGGGACAACTACAATGAGCAGTTCTTC

size: .
D: TRBD1
J: TRBJ1-5
V: TRBV7-2
CDR3: CASSLQTGTNQPQHF
DNA: TGTGCCAGCAGCTTACAGACAGGGACAAATCAGCCCCAGCATTTT

size: .
D: .
J: TRBJ2-7
V: TRBV6-1
CDR3: CASSEGSGDNFQQYF
DNA: TGTGCCAGCAGTGAAGGTTCAGGGGACAACTTCCAGCAGTACTTC

size: .
D: .
J: TRBJ1-4
V: TRBV10-3
CDR3: CAISGTQGSEKLFF
DNA: TGTGCCATCAGCGGGACCCAAGGGTCGGAAAAACTGTTTTTT

size: few
D: .
J: TRBJ2-2
V: TRBV9
CDR3: CASSAGPGGELFF
DNA: TGTGCCAGCAGCGCAGGACCGGGCGGGGAGCTGTTTTTT

size: .
D: TRBD2
J: TRBJ2-3
V: TRBV2
CDR3: CASSEGTSFSDTQYF
DNA: TGTGCCAGCAGTGAAGGGACTAGCTTCTCAGATACGCAGTATTTT

size: .
D: .
J: TRBJ1-2
V: TRBV7-2
CDR3: CASSSPPAGFPLF
DNA: TGTGCCAGCAGCTCCCCTCCAGCAGGTTTCCCCCTCTTC

size: few
D: .
J: TRBJ1-1
V: TRBV19
CDR3: CASSITPSGTTEAFF
DNA: TGTGCCAGTAGTATAACCCCCTCCGGAACCACTGAAGCTTTCTTT

size: few
D: .
J: TRBJ1-5
V: TRBV18
CDR3: CASSPGTVNQPQHF
DNA: TGTGCCAGCTCACCCGGGACTGTGAATCAGCCCCAGCATTTT

size: .
D: .
J: TRBJ2-1
V: TRBV7-9
CDR3: CASSPIGSYNEQFF
DNA: TGTGCCAGCAGCCCTATAGGATCCTACAATGAGCAGTTCTTC

size: .
D: .
J: TRBJ1-5
V: TRBV30
CDR3: CAWSPGMELWSNQPQHF
DNA: TGTGCCTGGAGTCCAGGAATGGAGTTATGGAGCAATCAGCCCCAGCATTTT

size: once
D: .
J: TRBJ1-4
V: TRBV28
CDR3: CASSQGQSGSEKLFF
DNA: TGTGCCAGCAGCCAGGGACAATCGGGCAGCGAAAAACTGTTTTTT

size: .
D: .
J: TRBJ1-2
V: TRBV5-6
CDR3: CASRYRDYGYTF
DNA: TGTGCCAGCAGATACAGGGACTATGGCTACACCTTC

size: .
D: .
J: TRBJ2-3
V: TRBV5-1
CDR3: CASSSRGSGTDTQYF
DNA: TGCGCCAGCAGCTCCCGGGGATCAGGCACAGATACGCAGTATTTT

size: .
D: TRBD1
J: TRBJ2-7
V: TRBV5-5
CDR3: CASSLGWTGGYEQYF
DNA: TGTGCCAGCAGCTTGGGATGGACAGGGGGCTACGAGCAGTACTTC

size: .
D: .
J: TRBJ2-2
V: TRBV10-1
CDR3: CASSGTDTGELFF
DNA: TGCGCCAGCAGTGGGACAGACACCGGGGAGCTGTTTTTT